Following are 27 T cell receptor beta chains from one sample sequenced in a study of cytomegalovirus exposure and HLA in healthy donors. PCR employed 60 Vbeta and 13 Jbeta primers. Repertoires were generated with immunoSEQ multiplex PCR, while TCRdb's copy carries only in-frame clones and drops some. The sample lists 150,000 to 200,000 clones, roughly 80% seen once, with 3.5% to 4% in the top ten. The sequenced sample consisted of PBMCs. The receptors originated from a man aged 50-59 years in good health and CMV-seronegative.

The chain has TRBV19 and TRBJ1-1; D is undetermined. Germline values: CDR1 LNHDA, CDR2 SQIVND (reference sequence). Trimming cost V 5 bases and J 1 base, with 5 bases left between them. The CDR3 is made up of 12 amino acids. CDR3 residues: CASSPGNTEAFF. The CDR3, as DNA: TGTGCCAGTAGTCCGGGGAACACTGAAGCTTTCTTT.

A single count supports this clone. This chain joins TRBV6-5 and TRBJ2-7; 7 nucleotides align to TRBD1. Germline CDR1 and CDR2: MNHEY and SVGAGI. The CDR3 covers 13 residues. V shed 6 bases, J shed 5 bases, and the junction held 7 bases outside the gene matches. CDR3 sequence: CASSPGQFHEQYF. Written as DNA, the CDR3 is TGTGCCAGCAGCCCGGGACAGTTCCACGAGCAGTACTTC.

In regard to this clone: An end of the junction differs from the germline gene, which may be a read error. The rearrangement links TRBV7-9 to TRBJ2-7; tentative D call: TRBD2 (6 bases). The CDR3 sequence is 15 residues long. The V gene's germline CDR1 is SEHNR and CDR2 FQNEAQ (reference sequence). Here the CDR3 reads CSSSRAGLGGLEQYF. The CDR3 nucleotides read TGTTCCAGCAGCCGGGCGGGACTGGGAGGTCTCGAGCAGTACTTC.

The chain recombines TRBV14 with TRBJ1-1; tentatively, D is TRBD1 (6 bases). Deletions cut 3 bases from V and 1 base from J, with 12 bases between. CDR3 length: 15 amino acids. From germline, CDR1 is SGHDN and CDR2 FVKESK. The CDR3 sequence: CASSHYRAPNTEAFF. The CDR3 coding sequence is TGTGCCAGCAGCCATTACAGGGCCCCGAACACTGAAGCTTTCTTT.

The genes are TRBV2 and TRBJ2-7, with 9 bases fitting TRBD2. This CDR3 has 17 residues. J lost 0 bases, V lost 3 bases, and 9 bases had no gene match. CDR1 is SNHLY and CDR2 is FYNNEI in the germline V gene. CDR3 DNA: TGTGCCAGCAGTGACGGGCTAGCGGGGACGAGCTCCTACGAGCAGTACTTC. It encodes CASSDGLAGTSSYEQYF. Full variable domain (missing parts from reference TRBV2 and TRBJ2-7): EPEVTQTPSHQVTQMGQEVILRCVPISNHLYFYWYRQILGQKVEFLVSFYNNEISEKSEIFDDQFSVERPDGSNFTLKIRSTKLEDSAMYFCASSDGLAGTSSYEQYFGPGTRLTVT.

This clone has a handful of counts. The gene calls are TRBV7-8 and TRBJ2-1; 12 positions match TRBD2. The CDR3 runs to 15 residues. Germline CDR1 reads SGHVS; CDR2 reads FQNEAQ. V shed 5 bases and J 8 bases; nucleotides not matched to a gene: 7. Written as DNA, the CDR3 is TGTGCCAGCAGCCGATCTAGCGGGGGGGCCTATGAGCAGTTCTTC. This translates into CASSRSSGGAYEQFF.

DNA for the CDR3: TGTGCCAGCAGTCGGGACAGGGTGAGGGAGACCCAGTACTTC. Translated, it gives CASSRDRVRETQYF. The chain recombines TRBV6-5 with TRBJ2-5, with TRBD1 matching 9 bases. Germline V gives CDR1 MNHEY, CDR2 SVGAGI. V was pared by 5 bases and J by 5 bases, with 6 bases of the junction left unmatched. This CDR3 has 14 amino acids.

The chain couples TRBV6-5 to TRBJ1-1; 10 positions agree with TRBD1. The CDR3 is 15 residues long. V shed 6 bases, J shed 4 bases, and the junction held 8 bases outside the gene matches. The V gene's germline CDR1 is MNHEY and CDR2 SVGAGI. DNA for the CDR3: TGTGCCAGCAGCCATAGGACAGGGGGAGGCACTGAAGCTTTCTTT. Amino acids: CASSHRTGGGTEAFF.

V is TRBV5-1 and J is TRBJ2-5, with TRBD1 matching over 8 bases. The germline V gene has CDR1 SGHRS and CDR2 YFSETQ. With 0 bases clipped from V and 2 bases from J, the junction kept 3 bases outside the gene matches. There are 15 residues in the CDR3. The chain's CDR3 is CASSLGTGFQETQYF. The CDR3 region has the DNA TGCGCCAGCAGCTTGGGGACAGGGTTTCAAGAGACCCAGTACTTC.

This rearrangement joins TRBV5-6 to TRBJ1-5; no clear D gene. The germline V gene has CDR1 SGHDT and CDR2 YYEEEE. The CDR3 spans 12 residues. V dropped 1 base and J dropped 3 bases, with 2 bases sitting between them. Written as DNA, the CDR3 is TGTGCCAGCAGCTTGCTCAATCAGCCCCAGCATTTT. This translates into CASSLLNQPQHF.

V gene TRBV6-5 combines with J gene TRBJ1-1, with D perhaps TRBD1 (5 bases). The CDR3 contains 15 residues. The V end was cut by 2 bases, the J end by 0 bases, with 10 bases between. CDR1 is MNHEY and CDR2 is SVGAGI in the germline V gene. The DNA for the CDR3 is TGTGCCAGCAGTTACGGGGCCAGCTTGAACACTGAAGCTTTCTTT. Its protein is CASSYGASLNTEAFF.

The V call is TRBV5-1, the J call TRBJ1-2; 7 bases match TRBD1. The trim removed 5 bases at V and 7 bases at J, leaving 11 bases unmatched. This CDR3 is built from 14 residues. Germline CDR1 reads SGHRS; CDR2 reads YFSETQ. The CDR3 DNA is TGCGCCAGCAGTTCCAGGGTAGGGGGCGGTGGCTACACCTTC. Its translation is CASSSRVGGGGYTF.

This clone has more than one count but fewer than ten. The chain has TRBV2 and TRBJ2-7, with 9 bases identical to TRBD1. V shed 7 bases, J shed 6 bases, and the junction held 19 bases outside the gene matches. CDR3 length equals 17 residues. Germline CDR1 reads SNHLY; CDR2 reads FYNNEI. The chain's CDR3 is CASKGTGNYLVLREQYF. As DNA, the CDR3 is TGTGCCAGCAAAGGGACAGGGAATTATCTAGTTCTACGCGAGCAGTACTTC.

The chain combines TRBV2 with TRBJ2-5, with D maybe TRBD1 (5 bases). Near its end, the DNA agrees better with TRBJ2-7, so the J call may be wrong. Germline-derived CDR1 and CDR2 are SNHLY and FYNNEI. This CDR3 comprises 15 residues. This chain's CDR3 is CASSESRAGPYEQYF. CDR3 coding DNA: TGTGCCAGCAGTGAAAGTAGGGCAGGGCCCTACGAGCAGTACTTC.

V and J are TRBV7-9 and TRBJ1-1, with D maybe TRBD1 (6 bases). Trimming took off 5 bases at V and 5 bases at J, with 18 bases between the two ends. Germline CDR1 is SEHNR and CDR2 is FQNEAQ (reference sequence). There are 15 residues in the CDR3. The CDR3 DNA reads as TGTGCCAGCAGCAAAACGGGACAAATAAAAACTGAAGCTTTCTTT. Its translation: CASSKTGQIKTEAFF.

J is TRBJ2-7 and V is TRBV5-1; 7 positions match TRBD2. Germline CDR1 and CDR2: SGHRS and YFSETQ. J lost 4 bases, V lost 4 bases, and 8 bases had no gene match. This CDR3 is 14 amino acids long. Here the CDR3 reads CASSPDQGLYEQYF. The CDR3 DNA reads TGCGCCAGCAGCCCAGACCAGGGACTATACGAGCAGTACTTC.

CDR3 nucleotides: TGTGCCAGCAGCTTAACGGATTCACCCCTCCACTTT. This translates into CASSLTDSPLHF. The chain has TRBV7-8 and TRBJ1-6; unclear D gene. The V gene's germline CDR1 is SGHVS and CDR2 FQNEAQ. This CDR3 region has 12 residues. The germline V and J ends were trimmed by 2 bases and 8 bases, with 4 bases remaining between them.

The V gene is TRBV5-1, the J gene TRBJ1-4; 7 bases fit TRBD1. Germline V gene lookup returns CDR1 SGHRS and CDR2 YFSETQ. Trimming removed 2 bases from V and 7 bases from J; junction bases left unmatched: 8. The length of the CDR3 is 15 residues. The CDR3: CASSLLGGAFEKLFF. The CDR3, as DNA: TGCGCCAGCAGCTTATTAGGGGGCGCGTTTGAAAAACTGTTTTTT.

The chain recombines TRBV29-1 with TRBJ1-1; 7 bases fit TRBD1. Germline values: CDR1 SQVTM, CDR2 ANQGSEA. V lost 4 bases to trimming and J lost 5 bases; unmatched junction nucleotides: 4. The CDR3 spans 12 residues. The CDR3 here is CSVAGGITEAFF. DNA for the CDR3: TGCAGCGTTGCAGGGGGAATTACTGAAGCTTTCTTT.

The rearrangement joins TRBV10-3 to TRBJ1-5, with D possibly being TRBD1 (5 bases). The CDR3 is made up of 14 amino acids. Trimming pared 4 bases from V and 5 bases from J, leaving 12 bases between. The V gene's germline CDR1 is ENHRY and CDR2 SYGVKD. The DNA of the CDR3 is TGTGCCATCAGTGCTTCAGGGTCCGATCAGCCCCAGCATTTT. Its protein product is CAISASGSDQPQHF.

A few counts support this clone. The rearrangement joins TRBV10-3 to TRBJ1-6; no reliable D call. V lost 7 bases, J lost 6 bases, and 16 bases lay in between. The CDR3 contains 15 residues. Germline V gene data show CDR1 as ENHRY and CDR2 as SYGVKD. For the CDR3, the DNA is TGTGCCATCACTAGGGATTGGGAGAGTAATTCACCCCTCCACTTT. As protein: CAITRDWESNSPLHF.

The rearrangement uses TRBV4-1 and TRBJ2-2, with TRBD2 as a possible D gene (6 bases). Germline V lookup: CDR1 MGHRA, CDR2 YSYEKL. This CDR3 spans 12 amino acids. CDR3 sequence: CRLFYAGGELFF. In DNA, the CDR3 is TGCCGACTCTTTTACGCGGGGGGGGAGCTGTTTTTT.

This chain links TRBV5-1 with TRBJ1-6; perhaps TRBD1 as D (5 bases). This CDR3 region has 17 residues. V lost 3 bases and J lost 0, with 13 bases in between. Germline V CDR1 and CDR2: SGHRS, YFSETQ. DNA of the CDR3: TGCGCCAGCAGCTCCGGGGACGGGAGCTCCTATAATTCACCCCTCCACTTT. This encodes CASSSGDGSSYNSPLHF.

The chain carries TRBV6-1 and TRBJ1-6; D unclear. The CDR3 totals 12 residues. Trimming left V 2 bases short and J 12 bases short, with 8 bases between. Germline lookup yields CDR1 MNHNS and CDR2 SASEGT. The CDR3 is CASSELRGPLHF. The CDR3 DNA reads as TGTGCCAGCAGTGAACTCCGCGGACCCCTCCACTTT.

The chain recombines TRBV1 with TRBJ2-1; TRBD2, as called in the table, went unchecked against the DNA. TRBV1 is flagged as a pseudogene. This CDR3 has 17 residues. DNA of the CDR3: TGCACCAGCAGCCTCGGGTGGCGGGGGGGCGCCTACAATGAGCAGTTCTTC. It translates to CTSSLGWRGGAYNEQFF.

This chain connects TRBV25-1 to TRBJ2-1; 7 bases map to TRBD2. CDR1 MGHDK and CDR2 SYGVNS come from the germline V gene. V was clipped by 3 bases and J by 5 bases; unmatched bases: 7. This CDR3 has 15 residues. The CDR3 DNA sequence: TGTGCCAGCAGTGACCCCGGGACTACGCACAATGAGCAGTTCTTC. It codes for CASSDPGTTHNEQFF.

This chain links TRBV6-5 with TRBJ2-7, with a tentative D call TRBD2 (6 bases). Germline V gives CDR1 MNHEY, CDR2 SVGAGI. V was pared by 0 bases and J by 3 bases, with 15 bases between. This CDR3 is 16 amino acids long. CDR3 DNA sequence: TGTGCCAGCAGTTACTCGAACCTGGGGGGATTCTACGAGCAGTACTTC. Translating it yields CASSYSNLGGFYEQYF.